The 30 T cell receptor beta chains below come from one sample, sequenced in a study of T cells after yellow fever vaccination. MiXCR was run by TCRdb on the 5' RACE reads, yielding one entry per CDR3 protein. Among a few hundred thousand distinct CDR3 sequences listed, approximately 4% were seen once. This specimen consisted of PBMCs, obtained 15 days after the yellow fever booster vaccination. All receptors derive from a man between 18 and 29 years old who received the YFV17D yellow fever vaccine.

In its sample, this clonotype was seen a few times. The CDR3 reads CASSQGRWGDRHTEAFF. For the CDR3, the DNA is TGTGCCAGCAGCCAAGGACGGTGGGGGGATAGGCACACTGAAGCTTTCTTT. This chain links TRBV3-1 with TRBJ1-1, with D possibly matching TRBD1 (5 bases). Germline CDR1 is LGHDT and CDR2 is YNNKEL (reference sequence). CDR3 length equals 17 residues. V shed 1 base and J shed 3 bases, with 18 bases lying between them.

This clonotype was counted only a few times. The chain joins TRBV9 to TRBJ2-3; D not resolved. The CDR3 consists of 14 residues. CDR1 is SGDLS, CDR2 YYNGEE, per germline. V was clipped by 0 bases and J by 2 bases, with 7 bases between them. The CDR3, as DNA: TGTGCCAGCAGCGTAGTGGTGGACACAGATACGCAGTATTTT. This translates into CASSVVVDTDTQYF. Full variable domain (rest looked up from reference TRBV9 and TRBJ2-3): DSGVTQTPKHLITATGQRVTLRCSPRSGDLSVYWYQQSLDQGLQFLIQYYNGEERAKGNILERFSAQQFPDLHSELNLSSLELGDSALYFCASSVVVDTDTQYFGPGTRLTVL.

This clonotype was picked up many times. This sequence joins TRBV15 and TRBJ2-1; possibly TRBD2 for D (7 bases). CDR1 and CDR2 (germline): LNHNV, YYDKDF (reference sequence). V lost 4 bases, J lost 6 bases, and 16 bases lay in between. This CDR3 region has 15 residues. For the CDR3, the DNA is TGTGCCACCAGCAAAACGGGGGGCCTGCCCAATGAGCAGTTCTTC. Amino acids: CATSKTGGLPNEQFF.

In this sample, this clonotype turned up many times. The chain links TRBV4-1 to TRBJ2-5, with unresolved D. Germline CDR1 and CDR2: MGHRA and YSYEKL. Deletions cut 0 bases from V and 4 bases from J, with 0 bases between. The CDR3 is 11 amino acids. CDR3 coding DNA: TGCGCCAGCAGCCAAGAAGAGACCCAGTACTTC. This sequence encodes CASSQEETQYF.

The CDR3 loop is CASSRQGVHRPFYGYTF. The CDR3, as DNA: TGTGCCAGCAGTCGACAGGGGGTCCACCGTCCCTTCTATGGCTACACCTTC. The chain combines TRBV6-5 with TRBJ1-2; 9 bases are shared with TRBD1. Germline CDR1 and CDR2: MNHEY and SVGAGI. The CDR3 runs 17 residues. J gave up 4 bases and V 5 bases, and 14 bases lay outside the gene matches.

This rearrangement joins TRBV5-1 to TRBJ2-1, with 7 bases aligning to TRBD2. J was trimmed by 2 bases and V by 4 bases; bases with no gene match: 9. This CDR3 region has 16 residues. Germline V CDR1 and CDR2: SGHRS, YFSETQ. The CDR3 DNA sequence: TGCGCCAGCAGCCTAGGGAGCGGGGCTACCTACAATGAGCAGTTCTTC. Protein product: CASSLGSGATYNEQFF. The full variable domain, in which reference TRBV5-1 and TRBJ2-1 provide the parts outside the CDR3, is KAGVTQTPRYLIKTRGQQVTLSCSPISGHRSVSWYQQTPGQGLQFLFEYFSETQRNKGNFPGRFSGRQFSNSRSEMNVSTLELGDSALYLCASSLGSGATYNEQFFGPGTRLTVL.

This clonotype was recorded at least ten times. V and J are TRBV12-3 or TRBV12-4 and TRBJ1-1; D gene uncertain. V dropped 5 bases and J dropped 1 base, with 8 bases sitting between them. The CDR3 spans 13 residues. CDR3 DNA: TGTGCCAGCAGTCACGACGGGAACACTGAAGCTTTCTTT. As protein: CASSHDGNTEAFF.

This clonotype has ten or more counts. V is TRBV20-1 and J is TRBJ2-4, with TRBD2 matching over 7 bases. The germline V gene encodes CDR1 DFQATT and CDR2 SNEGSKA (reference sequence). The CDR3 is 17 residues long. The V and J ends lost 6 bases and 0 bases, in that order; junction bases with no gene match: 14. CDR3 in amino acids: CSASPLTPGGAKNIQYF. CDR3 DNA sequence: TGCAGTGCCTCCCCACTCACACCGGGGGGAGCCAAAAACATTCAGTACTTC.

This clonotype appeared many times. The rearrangement uses TRBV6-2 or TRBV6-3 and TRBJ2-5; TRBD2 might be the D (6 bases). Trimming shortened V by 5 bases and J by 2 bases, and 12 bases separated the two germline ends. CDR1 and CDR2 from the germline V gene are MNHEY and SVGEGT. There are 14 residues in the CDR3. The CDR3 here is CASSPEGGQETQYF. The CDR3 DNA is TGTGCCAGCAGTCCCGAGGGAGGACAAGAGACCCAGTACTTC.

This clonotype occurred many times. The V and J genes are TRBV18 and TRBJ2-7; the D is unclear. Germline CDR1 is KGHSH and CDR2 is LQKENI. V shed 3 bases and J shed 0 bases, with 9 bases lying between them. This CDR3 region has 14 residues. CDR3 region: CASSPRRNSYEQYF. The DNA of the CDR3 is TGTGCCAGCTCACCCAGACGTAACTCCTACGAGCAGTACTTC.

The gene calls are TRBV6-1 and TRBJ2-1; D possibly corresponds to TRBD1 (5 bases). The germline CDR1 and CDR2 sequences are MNHNS and SASEGT. CDR3 size: 19 residues. V was clipped by 2 bases and J by 3 bases, with 23 bases between them. CDR3 protein: CASSEPDTSYAIYYNEQFF. CDR3 coding DNA: TGTGCCAGCAGTGAACCGGACACCTCATATGCCATTTACTACAATGAGCAGTTCTTC.

This clonotype was counted ten times or more. The V and J genes are TRBV7-6 and TRBJ2-4; D tentatively fits TRBD1 or TRBD2 (6 bases each). V gave up 8 bases and J gave up 3 bases, with 20 bases separating them. The CDR3 length is 16 residues. The germline gives CDR1 SGHVS, CDR2 FNYEAQ. CDR3 coding DNA: TGTGCCAGCTCCTTTTTCGGGGGCAGGGGCAAAAACATTCAGTACTTC. This translates into CASSFFGGRGKNIQYF.

This clonotype was seen a handful of times. V gene TRBV28 combines with J gene TRBJ2-1, with 10 bases that match TRBD2. The CDR3 has 17 amino acids. The junction had 13 bases not matched to a gene; V was cut back by 8 bases and J by 3 bases. Per germline, CDR1 MDHEN and CDR2 SYDVKM. The CDR3, as DNA: TGTGCCAGCGGGGCTAGCGGGGGTTCAGGATACTACAATGAGCAGTTCTTC. Translated, it gives CASGASGGSGYYNEQFF.

A few counts support this clonotype. This chain links TRBV5-4 with TRBJ2-6; D gene unclear. Germline CDR1 SGHNT, CDR2 YYREEE (reference sequence). The ends were cut back, 7 bases at V and 3 bases at J, with 17 bases in the middle. This CDR3 is 16 amino acids long. CDR3 loop: CASGARLRVGANVLTF. In nucleotides, the CDR3 is TGTGCCAGCGGCGCCCGATTAAGGGTTGGGGCCAACGTCCTGACTTTC.

The V gene is TRBV18, the J gene TRBJ2-3; 12 bases fit TRBD2. CDR3 length: 16 amino acids. Germline assignment: CDR1 KGHSH and CDR2 LQKENI. V gave up 3 bases and J gave up 1 base; unmatched junction bases: 2. The DNA of the CDR3 is TGTGCCAGCTCACCCCTAGCGGGGGGGCGCACAGATACGCAGTATTTT. This encodes CASSPLAGGRTDTQYF.

This clonotype was found many times. The chain is built from TRBV6-2 or TRBV6-3 and TRBJ1-1; 8 nucleotides line up with TRBD1. The J segment lost 5 bases and the V segment lost 5 bases, leaving 4 bases of the junction unmatched. CDR1 MNHEY and CDR2 SVGEGT come from the germline V gene. The CDR3 runs 13 residues. This chain's CDR3 is CASSQGAITEAFF. The CDR3 nucleotides read TGTGCCAGCAGTCAGGGGGCGATTACTGAAGCTTTCTTT.

The J gene is TRBJ1-6, the V gene TRBV5-5; D might be TRBD1 (6 bases). The CDR3 is 15 amino acids. Germline CDR1 SGHKS, CDR2 YYEKEE (reference sequence). Between the trimmed V and J ends, which lost 1 base and 5 bases, there was a span of 10 bases. CDR3 sequence (DNA): TGTGCCAGCAGCTTGCGGGACAATAATAATTCACCCCTCCACTTT. Translated: CASSLRDNNNSPLHF.

This clonotype was seen only a few times. The chain uses TRBV24-1 and TRBJ1-5; weak D call: TRBD1 (6 bases). In germline, CDR1 is KGHDR, CDR2 SFDVKD. This CDR3 region has 16 residues. Deletions cut 3 bases from V and 0 bases from J, with 11 bases between. The CDR3 region is CATSDRGGHSNQPQHF. CDR3 nucleotides: TGTGCCACCAGTGATCGCGGGGGCCATAGCAATCAGCCCCAGCATTTT.

The rearrangement links TRBV9 to TRBJ2-7; D uncertain. This CDR3 region has 15 residues. CDR1 and CDR2 from the germline V gene are SGDLS and YYNGEE. This CDR3 reads CACSAPQVPKIEQYV. CDR3 DNA sequence: TGTGCCTGCAGCGCCCCCCAGGTACCGAAGATCGAGCAGTACGTC.

This clonotype was observed once. This rearrangement joins TRBV15 to TRBJ2-1; 8 bases fit TRBD2. Germline CDR1 is LNHNV and CDR2 is YYDKDF (reference sequence). The CDR3 totals 16 residues. J gave up 6 bases and V 4 bases, and 11 bases lay outside the gene matches. The CDR3 DNA sequence: TGTGCCACCAGCACCCTGCTCAGCGGGGGCTGCAATGAGCAGTTCTTC. Its protein product is CATSTLLSGGCNEQFF.

The sample holds many counts of this clonotype. This chain links TRBV4-2 with TRBJ1-5, with D unresolved. The CDR3 is 14 residues long. Per the germline V gene, CDR1 is LGHNA and CDR2 is YNFKEQ. V was pared by 0 bases and J by 0 bases, with 3 bases between. CDR3 sequence: CASSQDYSNQPQHF. CDR3 DNA sequence: TGTGCCAGCAGCCAAGACTATAGCAATCAGCCCCAGCATTTT.

This clonotype was seen many times. This chain connects TRBV7-8 to TRBJ1-2, with TRBD1 matching over 7 bases. Germline V gene lookup returns CDR1 SGHVS and CDR2 FQNEAQ. The CDR3 has 16 residues. Trimming cost V 5 bases and J 4 bases; bases outside gene matches: 13. Written as DNA, the CDR3 is TGTGCCAGCAGCAAACAAAATGAGGGGGCGAGCTATGGCTACACCTTC. This encodes CASSKQNEGASYGYTF.

V is TRBV5-6 and J is TRBJ2-5; D gene ambiguous. This CDR3 comprises 12 residues. Germline V gives CDR1 SGHDT, CDR2 YYEEEE. Deletions cut 0 bases from V and 4 bases from J, with 4 bases between. The CDR3 nucleotides read TGTGCCAGCAGCTTGGTAACAGAGACCCAGTACTTC. Translating gives CASSLVTETQYF.

There are many counts of this clonotype. This sequence joins TRBV4-1 and TRBJ2-7; 7 bases are shared with TRBD1. V lost 0 bases and J lost 2; bases outside the gene matches: 7. CDR3 length: 16 amino acids. Germline lookup yields CDR1 MGHRA and CDR2 YSYEKL. The CDR3 sequence: CASSQETGSGTYEQYF. DNA for the CDR3: TGCGCCAGCAGCCAAGAGACAGGGTCTGGCACCTACGAGCAGTACTTC.

This clonotype showed up many times. This chain uses TRBV6-5 with TRBJ2-4; the match to TRBD1 covers 8 bases. The CDR3 contains 14 residues. Germline CDR1 and CDR2: MNHEY and SVGAGI. V was clipped by 8 bases and J by 8 bases; unmatched bases: 11. CDR3 in DNA: TGTGCCAGCCGATCCGACAGGGGTGTTCACATTCAGTACTTC. It codes for CASRSDRGVHIQYF.

In its sample, this clonotype was seen a few times. The rearrangement links TRBV7-2 to TRBJ1-2, with 8 positions matching TRBD1. This CDR3 has 18 amino acids. V dropped 6 bases and J dropped 4; count of bases not matched to a gene: 19. Germline V gives CDR1 SGHTA, CDR2 FQGNSA. CDR3 residues: CASRSPGTGSLGPYGYTF. The CDR3 DNA is TGTGCCAGCAGGTCCCCCGGGACAGGATCCTTGGGGCCCTATGGCTACACCTTC.

The chain carries TRBV2 and TRBJ2-2; D possibly corresponds to TRBD1 (5 bases). Germline lookup yields CDR1 SNHLY and CDR2 FYNNEI. The V end lost 8 bases, the J end lost 4 bases, and 14 bases lay between the germline ends. This CDR3 is 14 amino acids long. CDR3 loop: CASLSSGLTGELFF. The CDR3 DNA follows: TGTGCCAGCTTGAGTTCAGGGCTCACCGGGGAGCTGTTTTTT.

This clonotype was counted at least ten times. The chain recombines TRBV7-3 with TRBJ1-2, with unresolved D. V gave up 4 bases and J gave up 3 bases, with 9 bases separating them. Germline-derived CDR1 and CDR2 are SGHTA and FQGTGA. This CDR3 has 13 residues. CDR3 DNA sequence: TGTGCCAGCAGCTATGCGGACTACTATGGCTACACCTTC. Protein: CASSYADYYGYTF.

Only a few counts were recorded for this clonotype. The CDR3 reads CATTEGGRNYGYTF. Here the CDR3 DNA reads TGTGCCACCACTGAAGGGGGACGAAACTATGGCTACACCTTC. The rearrangement uses TRBV24-1 and TRBJ1-2, with TRBD1 as a possible D gene (6 bases). Trimming pared 8 bases from V and 2 bases from J, leaving 14 bases between. Germline values: CDR1 KGHDR, CDR2 SFDVKD. This CDR3 spans 14 amino acids.

This clonotype has at least ten counts. The J gene is TRBJ2-3, the V gene TRBV6-5; 10 nucleotides match TRBD1. V trimming: 7 bases; J trimming: 1 base; junction bases outside the gene matches: 5. CDR1 and CDR2 (germline): MNHEY, SVGAGI. This CDR3 region has 15 residues. Here the CDR3 DNA reads TGTGCCAGCAAGGGGACAGGGGTCGGCACAGATACGCAGTATTTT. This gives the protein CASKGTGVGTDTQYF.